Each of the 4 T cell receptor beta chains below was sequenced from the same sample in a study of OX40 agonist ivuxolimab in advanced cancers. Repertoires were generated with immunoSEQ multiplex PCR, while TCRdb's copy carries only in-frame clones and drops some. Of fewer than 50,000 clones listed, approximately 88% are singletons. Sequenced material: CD4+ or CD8+ T cells sorted from blood, taken in a trial of the OX40 agonist ivuxolimab. Receptor source: an adult with an advanced solid tumor such as melanoma, head and neck, liver or kidney cancer.

Only a few counts were recorded for this clone. This sequence joins TRBV7-7 and TRBJ2-2; D perhaps matches TRBD1 (6 bases). Trimming shortened V by 6 bases and J by 6 bases, and 14 bases separated the two germline ends. This CDR3 comprises 14 residues. Germline V gives CDR1 SSHAT, CDR2 FNYEAQ (reference sequence). The DNA for the CDR3 is TGTGCCAGCAGGAATACAGGGCCCGCCGGGGAGCTGTTTTTT. It codes for CASRNTGPAGELFF.

This sequence joins TRBV27 and TRBJ1-1, with TRBD1 matching over 10 bases. J was trimmed by 0 bases and V by 8 bases; bases with no gene match: 0. Germline values: CDR1 MNHEY, CDR2 SMNVEV (reference sequence). There are 13 residues in the CDR3. CDR3 region: CASGTGVNTEAFF. The CDR3 DNA reads TGTGCCAGCGGGACAGGGGTGAACACTGAAGCTTTCTTT.

The chain combines TRBV5-1 with TRBJ1-4; no firm D call. The CDR3 consists of 15 residues. The germline V gene has CDR1 SGHRS and CDR2 YFSETQ. V was shortened by 2 bases and J by 0 bases, with 8 bases between the two germline ends. The CDR3 reads CASSFGRSTNEKLFF. In DNA, the CDR3 is TGCGCCAGCAGCTTCGGACGGTCAACTAATGAAAAACTGTTTTTT. The full variable domain, completed using reference TRBV5-1 and TRBJ1-4, is KAGVTQTPRYLIKTRGQQVTLSCSPISGHRSVSWYQQTPGQGLQFLFEYFSETQRNKGNFPGRFSGRQFSNSRSEMNVSTLELGDSALYLCASSFGRSTNEKLFFGSGTQLSVL.

The chain has TRBV9 and TRBJ2-1, with D possibly matching TRBD2 (6 bases). Germline V lookup: CDR1 SGDLS, CDR2 YYNGEE. V dropped 4 bases and J dropped 7 bases, with 15 bases sitting between them. This CDR3 is 14 amino acids long. In DNA, the CDR3 is TGTGCCAGCAGCCGAGTGCCAGGGAGGAATGAGCAGTTCTTC. Residues: CASSRVPGRNEQFF.